The clone carrying this TCR beta chain was picked up many times. Its target is not known. This sample stems from a study of T cells in Graves' hyperthyroidism and ophthalmopathy. Study as a whole: At the time of initial diagnosis and before any treatment, peripheral blood was collected. General study points: The blood repertoire included most of the expanded thyroid clonotypes above 0.001.

Amplification yielded TCR beta CDR3 regions, with RNA transcripts as the source. The TCR CDR3 first-round RT-PCR relied on the HTBI primer set. In TCRdb, the multiplex PCR reads were re-called with MiXCR into one record per CDR3 protein. The table includes 380,000 or so distinct CDR3 sequences, approximately 13% detected once. Trimming removed 2 bases at V and 0 bases at J, with 7 bases between. The germline V gene has CDR1 SGHVS and CDR2 FQNEAQ. This CDR3 is 15 amino acids long. The rearrangement uses TRBV7-8 and TRBJ1-4; D is unresolved. Material: blood. The sequence derives from a man under 40 with Graves' hyperthyroidism that later progressed to Graves' ophthalmopathy. The chain's CDR3 is CASSLSWATNEKLFF. The CDR3 DNA sequence: TGTGCCAGCAGCTTATCTTGGGCAACTAATGAAAAACTGTTTTTT. The full variable domain, completed using reference TRBV7-8 and TRBJ1-4, is GAGVSQSPRYKVAKRGQDVALRCDPISGHVSLFWYQQALGQGPEFLTYFQNEAQLDKSGLPSDRFFAERPEGSVSTLKIQRTQQEDSAVYLCASSLSWATNEKLFFGSGTQLSVL.